These 12 T cell receptor beta chains came from one sample sequenced in a study of STAT5B mutations in CD4+ large granular lymphocyte leukemia. Using immunoSEQ multiplex PCR, the repertoire was profiled, and TCRdb retains in-frame clones only, with some absent. The data contain fewer than 45,000 clones, 70% to 90% of them singletons. The material sequenced was CD4+ T cells from blood buffy coats. Every receptor here comes from a human donor in good health.

The chain uses TRBV7-3 and TRBJ2-7; D perhaps matches TRBD2 (6 bases). CDR3 length: 14 amino acids. Germline V gives CDR1 SGHTA, CDR2 FQGTGA. V gave up 3 bases and J gave up 7 bases, with 16 bases separating them. The DNA for the CDR3 is TGTGCCAGCAGCTTCGGGCGGGAAGTGGGGGAGCAGTACTTC. Translated: CASSFGREVGEQYF.

The chain uses TRBV7-3 and TRBJ2-1; D unresolved. Deletions cut 1 base from V and 8 bases from J, with 9 bases between. Germline CDR1 is SGHTA and CDR2 is FQGTGA. The CDR3 has 13 residues. CDR3 DNA: TGTGCCAGCAGCTTAAACCTGGCGGATGAGCAGTTCTTC. It codes for CASSLNLADEQFF.

In nucleotides, the CDR3 is TGTGCCAGCAGCGTCCGGGGCCTTGATCAGCCCCAGCATTTT. It specifies CASSVRGLDQPQHF. This sequence joins TRBV7-2 and TRBJ1-5; a weak D match, TRBD1 (5 bases). Per germline, CDR1 SGHTA and CDR2 FQGNSA. The CDR3 is 14 amino acids. V gave up 5 bases and J gave up 5 bases, with 13 bases separating them.

The rearrangement uses TRBV29-1 and TRBJ1-5; D not resolved. V was cut by 6 bases and J by 0 bases, with 12 bases left in between. Germline CDR1 is SQVTM and CDR2 is ANQGSEA. CDR3 length: 14 residues. The CDR3 spells CSVAAVDSNQPQHF. CDR3 coding DNA: TGCAGCGTCGCCGCAGTGGATAGCAATCAGCCCCAGCATTTT.

The chain uses TRBV19 and TRBJ1-5; 9 bases match TRBD1. CDR3 length: 16 residues. V trimming: 4 bases; J trimming: 5 bases; junction bases outside the gene matches: 9. CDR1 and CDR2 (germline): LNHDA, SQIVND (reference sequence). The CDR3 DNA sequence: TGTGCCAGTAGTACCCCCGGGACAGGGAGTGATCAGCCCCAGCATTTT. This codes for CASSTPGTGSDQPQHF.

The V call is TRBV19, the J call TRBJ2-1; TRBD2 agrees at 7 bases. Germline lookup yields CDR1 LNHDA and CDR2 SQIVND (reference sequence). This CDR3 has 13 residues. The junction had 8 bases not matched to a gene; V was cut back by 7 bases and J by 8 bases. CDR3 in amino acids: CASTRGSPHEQFF. The CDR3 DNA reads TGTGCCAGTACCCGCGGGAGCCCACATGAGCAGTTCTTC.

The chain employs TRBV11-3 and TRBJ2-5; 8 bases line up with TRBD1. Trimming cost V 5 bases and J 4 bases; bases outside gene matches: 6. In germline, CDR1 is SGHNT, CDR2 YENEEA. The CDR3 totals 14 residues. CDR3 in DNA: TGTGCCAGCAGCCCCAACGGACAGGGAGAGACCCAGTACTTC. It codes for CASSPNGQGETQYF.

V is TRBV2 and J is TRBJ1-2; D not certain. V dropped 6 bases and J dropped 8 bases, with 22 bases sitting between them. The CDR3 extends over 15 amino acids. Germline-derived CDR1 and CDR2 are SNHLY and FYNNEI. The CDR3 nucleotides are TGTGCCAGCAGATACCAGGCTAATATGGTCGGAGGCTACACCTTC. Translated, it gives CASRYQANMVGGYTF.

V gene TRBV5-1 combines with J gene TRBJ1-2; perhaps TRBD1 as D (6 bases). This CDR3 contains 15 residues. V was pared by 0 bases and J by 4 bases, with 13 bases between. The germline CDR1 and CDR2 sequences are SGHRS and YFSETQ. The CDR3 nucleotides read TGCGCCAGCAGCTTGGGCCAGGGGACCGCCTATGGCTACACCTTC. This encodes CASSLGQGTAYGYTF.

CDR3 loop: CASSIDLTSGTYEQYF. The CDR3 DNA is TGTGCCAGTAGTATAGACCTGACTAGCGGAACCTACGAGCAGTACTTC. The rearrangement joins TRBV19 to TRBJ2-7, with 9 bases aligning to TRBD2. V shed 0 bases, J shed 2 bases, and the junction held 5 bases outside the gene matches. CDR1 and CDR2 (germline): LNHDA, SQIVND (reference sequence). The CDR3 is 16 residues long.

The V and J genes are TRBV7-9 and TRBJ1-1, with TRBD1 as a possible D gene (5 bases). Germline V gene data show CDR1 as SEHNR and CDR2 as FQNEAQ (reference sequence). V dropped 2 bases and J dropped 11 bases, with 15 bases sitting between them. The CDR3 length is 13 residues. CDR3 in amino acids: CASSLNQGPIAFF. The CDR3 DNA sequence: TGTGCCAGCAGCTTAAATCAGGGCCCAATCGCTTTCTTT.

This clone was counted a single time. V is TRBV7-3 and J is TRBJ2-1; TRBD2 matches at 12 bases. J gave up 7 bases and V 4 bases, and 11 bases lay outside the gene matches. CDR1 is SGHTA, CDR2 FQGTGA, per germline. This CDR3 is built from 17 residues. CDR3 in DNA: TGTGCCAGCAGCTCCCGGCTATTACTAGCGGGAGGTAATGAGCAGTTCTTC. This sequence encodes CASSSRLLLAGGNEQFF.